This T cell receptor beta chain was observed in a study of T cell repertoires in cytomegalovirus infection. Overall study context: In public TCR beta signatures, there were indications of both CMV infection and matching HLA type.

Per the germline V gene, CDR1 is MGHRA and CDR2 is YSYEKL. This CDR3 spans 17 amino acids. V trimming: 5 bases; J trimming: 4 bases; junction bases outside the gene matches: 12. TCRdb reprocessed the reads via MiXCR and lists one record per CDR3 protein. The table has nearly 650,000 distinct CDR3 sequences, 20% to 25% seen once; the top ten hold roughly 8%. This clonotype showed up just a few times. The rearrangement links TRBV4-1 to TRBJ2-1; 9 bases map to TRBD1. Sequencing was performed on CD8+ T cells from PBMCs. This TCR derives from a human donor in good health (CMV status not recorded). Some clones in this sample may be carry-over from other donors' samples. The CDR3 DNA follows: TGCGCCAGCAGCGCACGTCCCGGACAGGGGATATACAATGAGCAGTTCTTC. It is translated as CASSARPGQGIYNEQFF.